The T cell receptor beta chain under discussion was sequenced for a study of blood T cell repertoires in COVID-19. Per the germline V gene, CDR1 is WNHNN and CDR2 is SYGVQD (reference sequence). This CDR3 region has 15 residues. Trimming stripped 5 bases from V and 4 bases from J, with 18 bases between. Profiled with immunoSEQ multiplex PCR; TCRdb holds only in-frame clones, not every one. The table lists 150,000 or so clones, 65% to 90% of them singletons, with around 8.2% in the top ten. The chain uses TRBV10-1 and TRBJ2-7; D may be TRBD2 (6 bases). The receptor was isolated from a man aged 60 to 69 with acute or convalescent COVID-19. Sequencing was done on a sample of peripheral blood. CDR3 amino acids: CASSSRDSHLYEQYF. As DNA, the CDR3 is TGCGCCAGCAGTAGCCGGGACTCCCACTTGTACGAGCAGTACTTC.